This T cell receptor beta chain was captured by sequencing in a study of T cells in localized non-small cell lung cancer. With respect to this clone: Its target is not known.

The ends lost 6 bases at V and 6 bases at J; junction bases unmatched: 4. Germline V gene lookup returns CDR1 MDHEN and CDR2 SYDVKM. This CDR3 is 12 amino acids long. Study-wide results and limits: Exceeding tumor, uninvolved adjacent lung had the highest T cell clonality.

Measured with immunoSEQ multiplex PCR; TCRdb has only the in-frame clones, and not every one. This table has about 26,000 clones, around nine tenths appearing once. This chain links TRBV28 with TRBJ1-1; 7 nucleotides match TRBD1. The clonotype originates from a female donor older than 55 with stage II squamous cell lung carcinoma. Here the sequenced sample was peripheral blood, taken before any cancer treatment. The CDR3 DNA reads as TGTGCCAGCAGACAGACAGGGCCTGAAGCTTTCTTT. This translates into CASRQTGPEAFF.